The sequence of this T cell receptor beta chain was determined in a study of radiotherapy plus CTLA-4 blockade in lung cancer (dated by TCRdb to 2016 to 2018). With regard to the full study: Objective responses occurred in about 20% of enrolled patients, and 30% to 35% achieved disease control. Study-wide conclusions, independent of this receptor: Increased serum interferon-beta after radiation, together with early dynamic changes in blood T cell clones, were reported to be the strongest predictors of response. After treatment with radiotherapy and ipilimumab, TCR clones that came from tumors expanded in the peripheral blood.

Library construction relied on the immunoSEQ multiplex PCR assay. In TCRdb, the immuneACCESS table is reduced to in-frame sequences with V and J assigned. These tables do not hold every clone; where another copy was compared, an unresolved V gene accounts for under half, and the others remain unexplained. The sample includes tens of thousands of clones, with roughly 80% observed a single time. The top ten clones comprise around 7.2% of the sample. The study tested focal radiation therapy combined with CTLA-4 blockade (ipilimumab) in patients with chemo-refractory metastatic non-small-cell lung cancer. Comment on this clone: This clone's antigen is unknown. Base qualities are not at hand, and no much larger clone is one base apart.

Trimming at the junction amounts to 6 bases on V and 8 bases on J, and the germline ends lie 27 bases apart. Measured from the cysteine to the phenylalanine, the CDR3 is 17 residues long. Kept here is only the CDR3 DNA, which spans 51 bases and is read in frame from base 1. As encoded in the germline V gene, CDR1 is SGHDT while CDR2 is YYEEEE. The receptor's source is a human donor with non-small cell lung cancer who had stable disease on radiotherapy plus ipilimumab. The V gene is TRBV5-6 and the J gene is TRBJ2-1; a confident D gene designation cannot be given. The sequencing used peripheral blood, collected from a patient treated with radiotherapy plus ipilimumab. The DNA reads TGTGCCAGCACCAACTATCAGGAGAACCTTCCTACGGATGAGCAGTTCTTC. Translated, it reads CASTNYQENLPTDEQFF.